This TCR beta chain was retrieved from a study of T cells after posttransplantation cyclophosphamide. Treatment was busulfan-fludarabine conditioning, a marrow graft, and cyclophosphamide on days +3 and +4. Using immunoSEQ multiplex PCR, the repertoire was profiled, and TCRdb retains in-frame clones only, with some absent. The table records some 10,000 clones, approximately 81% of them present only once. CDR1 and CDR2 from the germline V gene are SGHRS and YFSETQ. The J segment lost 4 bases and the V segment lost 0 bases, leaving 6 bases of the junction unmatched. The CDR3 runs 18 residues. Sequenced material: PBMCs, taken after allogeneic stem cell transplant with posttransplant cyclophosphamide. The rearrangement links TRBV5-1 to TRBJ2-3; 15 nucleotides align to TRBD2. The clonotype was recovered from a female patient aged 50-59 years who received an allogeneic stem cell transplant from a related donor, was CMV-positive, and had no GVHD. Some T cells may have come from the graft donor. CDR3 coding DNA: TGCGCCAGCAGCTTGGTCGGGACTAGCGGGGGGTTACCAGATACGCAGTATTTT. This gives the protein CASSLVGTSGGLPDTQYF.